What follows are 27 T cell receptor beta chains derived from one specimen sequenced in a study of T cells in Graves' hyperthyroidism and ophthalmopathy. RNA transcripts yielded amplified TCR beta CDR3 regions. A first-round RT-PCR of the TCR CDR3 used the HTBI primer set. MiXCR, applied by TCRdb to the multiplex PCR reads, yields one record per CDR3 protein. The repertoire includes roughly 570,000 distinct CDR3 sequences, around 14% of them detected once, and roughly 7.3% sits in the top ten. The sample taken for sequencing was blood. These receptors all come from a woman in her 30s with Graves' hyperthyroidism.

V is TRBV5-4 and J is TRBJ2-7, with TRBD2 identical over 10 bases. CDR1 SGHNT and CDR2 YYREEE come from the germline V gene (reference sequence). Losses at the gene ends were 1 base for V and 2 bases for J; bases not matched to a gene: 3. The CDR3 contains 15 residues. CDR3 sequence (DNA): TGTGCCAGCAGCTTGTCCGGGACTAGCGCCTACGAGCAGTACTTC. It encodes CASSLSGTSAYEQYF.

This clonotype has ten or more counts. J is TRBJ2-2 and V is TRBV27; D is unresolved. There are 13 residues in the CDR3. Trimming cost V 5 bases and J 6 bases, with 10 bases left between them. In germline, CDR1 is MNHEY, CDR2 SMNVEV (reference sequence). The CDR3 sequence is CASSPQGSGELFF. The CDR3 DNA follows: TGTGCCAGCAGTCCCCAAGGGTCCGGGGAGCTGTTTTTT.

The gene calls are TRBV10-2 and TRBJ1-2; tentative D call: TRBD1 (6 bases). The CDR3 loop spans 14 amino acids. The germline gives CDR1 WSHSY, CDR2 SAAADI. The V end lost 3 bases, the J end lost 4 bases, and 12 bases lay between the germline ends. CDR3 residues: CASSDAGASYGYTF. As DNA, the CDR3 is TGCGCCAGCAGTGACGCAGGGGCAAGCTATGGCTACACCTTC.

This clonotype was recorded many times. J is TRBJ2-4 and V is TRBV6-1; D might be TRBD2 (5 bases). The germline V and J ends were trimmed by 5 bases and 0 bases, with 8 bases remaining between them. Germline CDR1 and CDR2: MNHNS and SASEGT. The CDR3 is 14 residues long. For the CDR3, the DNA is TGTGCCAGCAGTAACGGACTAGCCAAAAACATTCAGTACTTC. The encoded protein is CASSNGLAKNIQYF.

This clonotype has a handful of counts. The CDR3: CASSWEGGASNTEAFF. The CDR3 nucleotides read TGTGCCAGCAGCTGGGAAGGGGGCGCCTCCAACACTGAAGCTTTCTTT. V is TRBV7-9 and J is TRBJ1-1; TRBD1 agrees at 7 bases. The CDR3 sequence is 16 residues long. Germline V gene data show CDR1 as SEHNR and CDR2 as FQNEAQ (reference sequence). Losses at the gene ends were 4 bases for V and 2 bases for J; bases not matched to a gene: 10.

This clonotype was counted between two and nine times. For the CDR3, the DNA is TGTGCCAGCAGCCAAACAGCCCATAGCAATCAGCCCCAGCATTTT. Protein sequence: CASSQTAHSNQPQHF. V gene TRBV4-2 combines with J gene TRBJ1-5; no clear D gene. Trimming shortened V by 2 bases and J by 0 bases, and 8 bases separated the two germline ends. The germline gives CDR1 LGHNA, CDR2 YNFKEQ. This CDR3 has 15 amino acids.

This rearrangement joins TRBV27 to TRBJ1-6; 7 bases line up with TRBD1. Looked up from germline, CDR1 is MNHEY and CDR2 is SMNVEV (reference sequence). CDR3 size: 14 residues. V dropped 11 bases and J dropped 12; count of bases not matched to a gene: 16. The CDR3 protein is CAGNDRAGMIPLHF. CDR3 sequence (DNA): TGTGCCGGCAACGACAGGGCAGGGATGATACCCCTCCACTTT.

This clonotype was seen many times. The J gene is TRBJ2-3, the V gene TRBV7-9; possibly TRBD1 for D (5 bases). The CDR3 has 15 residues. From germline, CDR1 is SEHNR and CDR2 FQNEAQ (reference sequence). Trimming took 1 base from V and 2 from J, leaving 10 bases between them. Here the CDR3 reads CASSLVDRSTDTQYF. The CDR3 DNA reads TGTGCCAGCAGCTTAGTTGACAGATCCACAGATACGCAGTATTTT. The whole variable domain, filled in from reference TRBV7-9 and TRBJ2-3, reads DTGVSQNPRHKITKRGQNVTFRCDPISEHNRLYWYRQTLGQGPEFLTYFQNEAQLEKSRLLSDRFSAERPKGSFSTLEIQRTEQGDSAMYLCASSLVDRSTDTQYFGPGTRLTVL.

The V call is TRBV20-1, the J call TRBJ2-3, with TRBD2 identical over 10 bases. The CDR3 spans 15 residues. Germline CDR1 reads DFQATT; CDR2 reads SNEGSKA (reference sequence). V was pared by 4 bases and J by 0 bases, with 4 bases of the junction left unmatched. The CDR3 protein is CSATGTSASTDTQYF. The CDR3 nucleotides read TGCAGTGCTACCGGGACTAGCGCTAGCACAGATACGCAGTATTTT.

This sequence joins TRBV20-1 and TRBJ2-2; D is unresolved. The CDR3 is made up of 14 amino acids. V dropped 0 bases and J dropped 2 bases, with 7 bases sitting between them. CDR1 is DFQATT, CDR2 SNEGSKA, per germline (reference sequence). The CDR3 bases are TGCAGTGCTAGAGATCGAAGTAACACCGGGGAGCTGTTTTTT. Protein product: CSARDRSNTGELFF.

This rearrangement joins TRBV6-2 or TRBV6-3 to TRBJ1-6, with D unresolved. V gave up 6 bases and J gave up 8 bases, with 20 bases separating them. Germline V CDR1 and CDR2: MNHEY, SVGEGT. There are 16 residues in the CDR3. This chain's CDR3 is CASSPLQSRHHSPLHF. As DNA, the CDR3 is TGTGCCAGCAGCCCTCTTCAAAGCAGGCACCATTCACCCCTCCACTTT.

V is TRBV3-1 and J is TRBJ2-5; D is possibly TRBD1 or TRBD2 (5 bases each). The V end was cut by 1 base, the J end by 7 bases, with 13 bases between. The CDR3 has 14 residues. In germline, CDR1 is LGHDT, CDR2 YNNKEL (reference sequence). CDR3 sequence (DNA): TGTGCCAGCAGCCAAGGGACTTTTCAGGGGACCCAGTACTTC. It codes for CASSQGTFQGTQYF.

The sample holds a few counts of this clonotype. The gene calls are TRBV7-2 and TRBJ1-1, with D perhaps matching TRBD1 (6 bases). Looked up from germline, CDR1 is SGHTA and CDR2 is FQGNSA. The CDR3 has 14 amino acids. V shed 5 bases and J shed 1 base, with 11 bases lying between them. For the CDR3, the DNA is TGTGCCAGCAGCCGCTCAGGGGAGAACACTGAAGCTTTCTTT. This sequence encodes CASSRSGENTEAFF.

This clonotype was found many times. The genes are TRBV20-1 and TRBJ2-7; tentatively, D is TRBD1 (6 bases). Looked up from germline, CDR1 is DFQATT and CDR2 is SNEGSKA (reference sequence). The CDR3 covers 14 residues. The V end was cut by 2 bases, the J end by 5 bases, with 16 bases between. The CDR3 is CSARRAGVGDEQYF. The CDR3 DNA is TGCAGTGCTAGAAGGGCAGGGGTAGGCGACGAGCAGTACTTC.

This clonotype was observed at least ten times. V is TRBV29-1 and J is TRBJ2-6; either TRBD1 or TRBD2 may supply D (5 bases each). CDR3 length equals 14 residues. Germline CDR1 SQVTM, CDR2 ANQGSEA. V was cut by 1 base and J by 2 bases, with 6 bases left in between. Here the CDR3 DNA reads TGCAGCGTTGAAGTGGGGGCTGGGGCCAACGTCCTGACTTTC. This gives the protein CSVEVGAGANVLTF.

This clonotype occurred a few times. The CDR3 nucleotides read TGTGCCAGCAACCGGGCCTCAAACACTGAAGCTTTCTTT. This gives the protein CASNRASNTEAFF. The chain carries TRBV5-5 and TRBJ1-1; D is undetermined. V dropped 6 bases and J dropped 2 bases, with 11 bases sitting between them. CDR3 length equals 13 residues. Germline values: CDR1 SGHKS, CDR2 YYEKEE (reference sequence). Variable domain in full (rest from reference TRBV5-5 and TRBJ1-1): DAGVTQSPTHLIKTRGQQVTLRCSPISGHKSVSWYQQVLGQGPQFIFQYYEKEERGRGNFPDRFSARQFPNYSSELNVNALLLGDSALYLCASNRASNTEAFFGQGTRLTVV.

This clonotype was detected a few times. The rearrangement uses TRBV7-3 and TRBJ2-1, with 8 positions matching TRBD1. Germline loops: CDR1 SGHTA, CDR2 FQGTGA. The CDR3 extends over 15 amino acids. V shed 4 bases, J shed 0 bases, and the junction held 2 bases outside the gene matches. The CDR3 protein is CASSYTGGSYNEQFF. DNA for the CDR3: TGTGCCAGCAGCTACACAGGGGGCTCCTACAATGAGCAGTTCTTC.

This CDR3 reads CASSQGQGADTIYF. The CDR3 nucleotides are TGCGCCAGCAGCCAGGGACAGGGAGCGGACACCATATATTTT. This sequence joins TRBV5-1 and TRBJ1-3; 9 nucleotides align to TRBD1. CDR3 length: 14 residues. CDR1 and CDR2 from the germline V gene are SGHRS and YFSETQ. V lost 4 bases and J lost 8; bases outside the gene matches: 7.

In this sample, this clonotype turned up many times. The CDR3 nucleotides are TGTGCCAGCAGTTTCCAGCCCCCTGGTCTTAAGGCCTACGAGCAGTACTTC. Its translation is CASSFQPPGLKAYEQYF. The rearrangement uses TRBV28 and TRBJ2-7; unclear D gene. V lost 3 bases and J lost 2, with 20 bases in between. CDR3 length equals 17 residues. Germline assignment: CDR1 MDHEN and CDR2 SYDVKM.

This clonotype was seen ten or more times. The V and J genes are TRBV6-1 and TRBJ2-7; D might be TRBD1 (6 bases). Per the germline V gene, CDR1 is MNHNS and CDR2 is SASEGT. The CDR3 extends over 13 amino acids. Trimming removed 8 bases at V and 0 bases at J, with 11 bases between. CDR3: CASHRTDSYEQYF. CDR3 nucleotides: TGTGCCAGCCATCGGACAGACTCCTACGAGCAGTACTTC.

This clonotype was counted a few times. CDR3 nucleotides: TGTGCCAGCAGCCAAAAACGTTTCTACGAGCAGTACTTC. Translated, it gives CASSQKRFYEQYF. The rearrangement joins TRBV3-1 to TRBJ2-7; D call uncertain. Germline lookup yields CDR1 LGHDT and CDR2 YNNKEL (reference sequence). This CDR3 spans 13 amino acids. Trimming left V 2 bases short and J 3 bases short, with 8 bases between.

The sample holds one count of this clonotype. A clone one base away is much larger, so this may be a read error. Here the CDR3 omits its conserved ending phenylalanine or tryptophan, so a read error is the likely source. The CDR3 bases are TGTGCCAGCAGTTTGTTAAGCGCCTCCTACAATGAGCAGTTCTCC. The encoded protein is CASSLLSASYNEQFS. This chain connects TRBV28 to TRBJ2-1, with D unclear. The CDR3 has 15 amino acids. Germline-derived CDR1 and CDR2 are MDHEN and SYDVKM. V was shortened by 3 bases and J by 0 bases, with 9 bases between the two germline ends.

The chain is built from TRBV30 and TRBJ2-7, with a tentative D call TRBD2 (5 bases). This CDR3 has 13 amino acids. CDR1 and CDR2 from the germline V gene are GTSNPN and SVGIG (reference sequence). Trimming removed 6 bases at V and 1 base at J, with 13 bases between. The CDR3 DNA reads as TGTGCCTGCAGTCGGGGTGGGTCCTACGAGCAGTACTTC. Translated, it gives CACSRGGSYEQYF.

This clonotype appeared many times. J is TRBJ2-1 and V is TRBV10-1; D might be TRBD2 (6 bases). The CDR3 totals 17 residues. V was pared by 4 bases and J by 0 bases, with 16 bases between. The germline V gene has CDR1 WNHNN and CDR2 SYGVQD (reference sequence). The CDR3 nucleotides are TGCGCCAGCAGTGGCAACCGGGACTCACACTCCTACAATGAGCAGTTCTTC. It specifies CASSGNRDSHSYNEQFF.

This clonotype was counted at least ten times. This chain connects TRBV30 to TRBJ1-5; 8 nucleotides align to TRBD1. V lost 4 bases, J lost 4 bases, and 3 bases stayed unmatched. CDR3 length: 13 residues. Germline CDR1 GTSNPN, CDR2 SVGIG (reference sequence). The CDR3 loop reads CAWTGGLNQPQHF. CDR3 DNA: TGTGCCTGGACAGGGGGCCTTAATCAGCCCCAGCATTTT.

The rearrangement links TRBV11-2 to TRBJ2-7; perhaps TRBD2 as D (6 bases). Trimming removed 5 bases at V and 4 bases at J, with 21 bases between. Looked up from germline, CDR1 is SGHAT and CDR2 is FQNNGV. This CDR3 has 16 amino acids. CDR3 nucleotides: TGTGCCAGCAGCGAAGGCTGGGTAGCGGATACATACGAGCAGTACTTC. It is translated as CASSEGWVADTYEQYF.

This clonotype was seen at least ten times. The chain carries TRBV18 and TRBJ1-4, with a weak D call TRBD1 (5 bases). This CDR3 is 15 amino acids long. Looked up from germline, CDR1 is KGHSH and CDR2 is LQKENI. V gave up 6 bases and J gave up 4 bases, with 15 bases separating them. In DNA form, the CDR3 reads TGTGCCAGCTCCCTACCGGGACGGAATAATGAAAAACTGTTTTTT. Translation: CASSLPGRNNEKLFF.